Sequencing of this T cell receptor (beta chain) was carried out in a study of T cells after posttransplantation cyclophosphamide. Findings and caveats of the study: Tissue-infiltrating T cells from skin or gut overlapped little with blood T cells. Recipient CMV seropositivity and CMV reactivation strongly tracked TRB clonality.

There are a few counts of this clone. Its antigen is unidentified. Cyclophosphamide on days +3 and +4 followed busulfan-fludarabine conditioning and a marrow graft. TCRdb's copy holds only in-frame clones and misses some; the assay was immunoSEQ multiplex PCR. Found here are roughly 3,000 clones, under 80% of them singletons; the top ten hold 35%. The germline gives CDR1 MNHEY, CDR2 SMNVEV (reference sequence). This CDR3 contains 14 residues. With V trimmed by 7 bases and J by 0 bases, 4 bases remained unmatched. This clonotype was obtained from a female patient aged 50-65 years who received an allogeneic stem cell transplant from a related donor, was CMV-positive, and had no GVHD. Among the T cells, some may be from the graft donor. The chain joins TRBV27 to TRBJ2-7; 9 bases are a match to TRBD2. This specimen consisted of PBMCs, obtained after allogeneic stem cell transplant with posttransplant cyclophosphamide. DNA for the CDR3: TGTGCCAGCATGACGACTAGCGGCTCCTACGAGCAGTACTTC. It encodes CASMTTSGSYEQYF.